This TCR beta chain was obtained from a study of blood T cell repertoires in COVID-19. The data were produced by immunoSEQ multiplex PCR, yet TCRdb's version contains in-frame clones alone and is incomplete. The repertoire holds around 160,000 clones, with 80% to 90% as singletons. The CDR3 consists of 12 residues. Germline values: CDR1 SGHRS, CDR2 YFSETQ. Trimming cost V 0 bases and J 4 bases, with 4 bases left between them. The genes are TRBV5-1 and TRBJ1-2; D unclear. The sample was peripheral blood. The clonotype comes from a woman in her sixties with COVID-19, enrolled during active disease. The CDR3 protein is CASSLDSYGYTF. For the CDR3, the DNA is TGCGCCAGCAGCTTGGACAGCTATGGCTACACCTTC.